This T cell receptor beta chain was identified during a study of neoadjuvant anti-PD-1 for oral cavity cancer. Sample time point: after neoadjuvant nivolumab, at surgical resection. These newly diagnosed stage II-IVA oral cavity squamous cell carcinoma patients had no prior systemic or radiation treatment. PBMC libraries mostly used approximately 0.5 ug of input genomic DNA, with six replicates per sample. Produced via immunoSEQ multiplex PCR; TCRdb's table is partial and in-frame only. The sample lists about 14,000 clones, 65% to 80% seen once, with over 2% in the top ten. Germline CDR1 reads WNHNN; CDR2 reads SYGVQD (reference sequence). The CDR3 runs to 14 residues. V lost 5 bases and J 9 bases, leaving 17 bases between the germline ends.

Sequencing was performed on PBMCs, taken after nivolumab (anti-PD-1) treatment. This sequence originates from a person between 35 and 79 years old with oral cavity squamous cell carcinoma. The chain has TRBV10-1 and TRBJ2-1; D tentatively reads TRBD1 or TRBD2 (6 bases each). CDR3 sequence (DNA): TGCGCCAGCAGTTCCGGGGGCTCTATGGCTGAGCAGTTCTTC. Amino acid sequence: CASSSGGSMAEQFF.